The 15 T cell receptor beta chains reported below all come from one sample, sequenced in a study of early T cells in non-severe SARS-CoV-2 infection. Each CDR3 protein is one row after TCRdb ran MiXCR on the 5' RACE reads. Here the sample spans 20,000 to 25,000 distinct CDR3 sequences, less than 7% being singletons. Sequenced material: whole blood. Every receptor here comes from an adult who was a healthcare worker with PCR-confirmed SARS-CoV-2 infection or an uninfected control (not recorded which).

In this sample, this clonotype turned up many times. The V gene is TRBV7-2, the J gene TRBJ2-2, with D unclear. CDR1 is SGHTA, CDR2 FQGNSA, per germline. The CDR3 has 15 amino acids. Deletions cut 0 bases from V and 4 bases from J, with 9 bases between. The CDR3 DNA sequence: TGTGCCAGCAGCTTAGCGGGGTCCAGCACCGGGGAGCTGTTTTTT. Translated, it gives CASSLAGSSTGELFF.

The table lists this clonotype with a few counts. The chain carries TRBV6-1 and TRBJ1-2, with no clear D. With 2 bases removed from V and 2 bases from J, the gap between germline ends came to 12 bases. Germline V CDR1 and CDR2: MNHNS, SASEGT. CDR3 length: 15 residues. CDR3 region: CASSELTGPNYGYTF. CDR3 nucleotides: TGTGCCAGCAGTGAACTGACCGGACCGAACTATGGCTACACCTTC.

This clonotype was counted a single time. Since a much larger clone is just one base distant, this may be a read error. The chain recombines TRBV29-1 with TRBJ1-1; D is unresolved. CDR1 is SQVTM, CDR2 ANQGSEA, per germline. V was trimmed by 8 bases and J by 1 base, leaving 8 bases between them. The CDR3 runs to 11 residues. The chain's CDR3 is CSLGWNTEAFF. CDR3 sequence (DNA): TGCAGCCTGGGTTGGAACACTGAAGCTTTCTTT.

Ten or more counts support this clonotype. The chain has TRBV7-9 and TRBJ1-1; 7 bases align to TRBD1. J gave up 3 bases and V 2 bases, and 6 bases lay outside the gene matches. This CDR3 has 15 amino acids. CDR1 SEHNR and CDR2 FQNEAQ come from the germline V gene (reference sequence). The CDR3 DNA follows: TGTGCCAGCAGCTTAAGGGCGACAGGGTACACTGAAGCTTTCTTT. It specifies CASSLRATGYTEAFF.

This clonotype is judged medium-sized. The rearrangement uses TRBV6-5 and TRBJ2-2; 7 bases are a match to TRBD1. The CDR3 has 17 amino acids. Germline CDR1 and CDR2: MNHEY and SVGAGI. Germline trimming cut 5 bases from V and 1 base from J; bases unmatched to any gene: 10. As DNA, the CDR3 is TGTGCCAGCAGTCAAGCCCTTAGACAGGGGAACACCGGGGAGCTGTTTTTT. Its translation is CASSQALRQGNTGELFF.

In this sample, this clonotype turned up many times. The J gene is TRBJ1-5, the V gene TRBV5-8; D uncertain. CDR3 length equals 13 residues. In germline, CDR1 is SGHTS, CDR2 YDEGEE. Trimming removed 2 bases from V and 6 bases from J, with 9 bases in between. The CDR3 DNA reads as TGTGCCAGCAGCTTAAACGGGATTCAGCCCCAGCATTTT. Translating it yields CASSLNGIQPQHF.

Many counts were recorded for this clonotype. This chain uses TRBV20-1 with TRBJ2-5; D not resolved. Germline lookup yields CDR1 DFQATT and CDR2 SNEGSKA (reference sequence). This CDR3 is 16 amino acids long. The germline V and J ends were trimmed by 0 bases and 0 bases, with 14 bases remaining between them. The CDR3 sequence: CSARDLTTTYQETQYF. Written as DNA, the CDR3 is TGCAGTGCTAGAGATCTCACCACAACGTACCAAGAGACCCAGTACTTC.

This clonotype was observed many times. CDR3 sequence (DNA): TGTGCCAGCAGTGAAGTGGGGGTACCAGAGACCCAGTACTTC. It is translated as CASSEVGVPETQYF. The chain is built from TRBV6-1 and TRBJ2-5; tentatively, D is TRBD1 or TRBD2 (5 bases each). V was trimmed by 1 base and J by 4 bases, leaving 10 bases between them. The CDR3 loop spans 14 amino acids. The germline CDR1 and CDR2 sequences are MNHNS and SASEGT.

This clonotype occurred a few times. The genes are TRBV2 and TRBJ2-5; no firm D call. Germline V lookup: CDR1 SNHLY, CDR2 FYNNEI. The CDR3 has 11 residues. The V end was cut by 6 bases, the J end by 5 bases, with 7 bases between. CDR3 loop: CASSVGETQYF. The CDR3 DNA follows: TGTGCCAGCAGCGTCGGGGAGACCCAGTACTTC. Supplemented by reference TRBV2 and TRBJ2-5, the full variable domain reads EPEVTQTPSHQVTQMGQEVILRCVPISNHLYFYWYRQILGQKVEFLVSFYNNEISEKSEIFDDQFSVERPDGSNFTLKIRSTKLEDSAMYFCASSVGETQYFGPGTRLLVL.

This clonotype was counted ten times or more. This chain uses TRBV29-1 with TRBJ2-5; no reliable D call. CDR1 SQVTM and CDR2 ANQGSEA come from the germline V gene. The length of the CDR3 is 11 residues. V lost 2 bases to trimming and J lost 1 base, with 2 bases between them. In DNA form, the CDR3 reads TGCAGCGTTGAAAGCCAAGAGACCCAGTACTTC. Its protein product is CSVESQETQYF.

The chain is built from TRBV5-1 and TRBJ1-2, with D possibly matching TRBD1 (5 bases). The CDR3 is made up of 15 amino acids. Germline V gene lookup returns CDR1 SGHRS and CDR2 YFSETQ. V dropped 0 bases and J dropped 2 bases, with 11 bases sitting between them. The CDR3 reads CASSLDTGRNYGYTF. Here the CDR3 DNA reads TGCGCCAGCAGCTTGGATACAGGCCGGAACTATGGCTACACCTTC.

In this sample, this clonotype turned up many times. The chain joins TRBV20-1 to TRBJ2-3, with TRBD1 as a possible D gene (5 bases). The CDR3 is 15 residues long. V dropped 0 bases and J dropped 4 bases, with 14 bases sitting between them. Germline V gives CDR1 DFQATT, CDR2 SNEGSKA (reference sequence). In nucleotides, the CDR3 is TGCAGTGCTAGAGAACGGCTCAGGGTGGCAGATACGCAGTATTTT. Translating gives CSARERLRVADTQYF.

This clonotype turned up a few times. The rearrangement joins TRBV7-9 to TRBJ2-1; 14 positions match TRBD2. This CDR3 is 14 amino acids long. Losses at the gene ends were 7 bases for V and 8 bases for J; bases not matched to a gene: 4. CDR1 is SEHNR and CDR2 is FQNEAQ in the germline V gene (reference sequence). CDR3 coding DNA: TGTGCCAGCAACTTGGGACTAGCGGGGGATGAGCAGTTCTTC. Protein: CASNLGLAGDEQFF.

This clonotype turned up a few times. The CDR3 here is CASRQGNLNSPLHF. The CDR3 DNA reads as TGTGCCAGCCGCCAAGGGAACCTAAATTCACCCCTCCACTTT. The chain has TRBV6-2 or TRBV6-3 and TRBJ1-6, with D uncertain. The CDR3 contains 14 residues. Germline loops: CDR1 MNHEY, CDR2 SVGEGT. Trimming took off 8 bases at V and 7 bases at J, with 15 bases between the two ends.

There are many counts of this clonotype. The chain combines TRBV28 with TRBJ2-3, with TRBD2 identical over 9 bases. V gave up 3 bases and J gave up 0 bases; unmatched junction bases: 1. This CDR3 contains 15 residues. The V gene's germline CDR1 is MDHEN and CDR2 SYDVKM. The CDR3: CASSFSGGSTDTQYF. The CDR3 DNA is TGTGCCAGCAGTTTCAGCGGGGGGAGCACAGATACGCAGTATTTT.